This TCR beta chain was observed in a study of cytomegalovirus exposure and HLA in healthy donors (dated by TCRdb to 2015 to 2018). In the study overall: According to an earlier analysis of 550 to 750 of the donors, roughly 180 million T cells yielded 117 million unique TCR beta sequences and 276 Gb of sequence data. An early release covering roughly 640 HLA-typed donors comprised approximately 290 gigabases of sequencing data and tens of millions of unique TCR sequences. Among the roughly 390 genotyped donors, around 81% belonged to the genetic ancestry cluster associated with self-reported Caucasian donors. The aim of the study was to test whether cataloging public T cell receptors could identify signatures of past pathogen exposure. The study profiled the T cell repertoires of some 610 subjects by immunosequencing and related them to cytomegalovirus serostatus. Besides the first cohort of hundreds of subjects, a separate validation cohort made up of about 120 different subjects was used. To predict cytomegalovirus infection status, the study brought together high-throughput TCR immunosequencing, statistical association of individual TCRs with disease status, and machine learning. To study patterns of TCR occurrence, a later analysis re-analyzed previously published TCR beta repertoires from 700 or so donors and added high-resolution HLA genotyping. Rather than drawing on any new phenotypic data, the later analysis identified candidate immune exposures from TCR beta sequences and the way those sequences occurred across donors. An earlier analysis of roughly 600 of the donors used high-throughput TCR beta sequencing to judge whether each TCR beta V gene segment behaved as functional or pseudogenic. Alongside the repertoire data, information on donor age, sex, ethnicity and CMV serostatus was compiled. A later genetic analysis took genome-wide SNP genotypes for about three fifths of the roughly 670 donors and used that subset as a discovery cohort. All discovery cohort repertoires had been generated using a single sequencing platform. HLA typing included class I and class II loci at four-digit resolution. The number of donors typed differed by locus, with roughly 620-630 for A, B, C, DRB1 and DQB1, around 560 for DQA1, 600 to 610 for DPA1, and around 430 for DPB1. Roughly 5 DR-DQ haplotypes were handled as single units for association and clustering, since linkage in the cohort was strong. Among some 410 genotyped donors of the cohort, an average of around 240,000 unique TCR beta nucleotide sequences were sequenced per donor, around a sixth of them non-productive.

The cohort consisted of hundreds of healthy bone marrow donors. Cohort members were all nominally healthy when sampled, although unrecorded immune exposures were likely present. The donor tested CMV seronegative and was one of the 352 seronegative cohort members. Every donor gave a peripheral blood sample, and the peripheral blood mononuclear cells from that sample were used for TCR beta sequencing. The Qiagen DNeasy Blood Extraction Kit was used to extract genomic DNA from the blood cell samples. With respect to this clone: Its antigen is still unknown. Per-nucleotide qualities are absent, and no much larger clonotype sits a single base away.

The study at large found these results: Because counts were too low, about 18 rarely observed V segments, including chromosome 9 orphons, were left out of the earlier analysis of approximately 500 of the donors. It was suggested by the authors that the approach could potentially be generalized to other disease states and immunological phenotypes. The only immune exposure information available for the cohort was CMV serostatus. The study listed 150 to 200 TCR beta chains as associated with cytomegalovirus. In both the original and validation cohorts, the classifier was reported to diagnose cytomegalovirus status with high specificity and sensitivity. Presence/absence analyses assumed roughly uniform sequencing depth across donors, an assumption that may not hold. In a later analysis, the rate of TCR association differed among HLA loci, with DRB1 alleles having the most associated TCRs and HLA-C alleles having the fewest. Broadly in line with IMGT annotations, most TCR beta V segments showed up in productive rearrangements about 87% or about 30% of the time in an earlier analysis of around 600 of the donors. A later analysis found that HLA-associated TCR beta chains were more clonally expanded and had lower generation probabilities than equally common non-associated chains. An association between a missense DCLRE1C variant and V-gene and J-gene trimming of TCR beta chains was found in a later genetic analysis and replicated in an independent cohort. Several of the top co-occurrence clusters appeared to be linked to parvovirus B19, influenza, CMV and Epstein-Barr virus, according to a later analysis. According to a later genetic analysis, donors in an Asian-associated ancestry cluster had fewer N-insertions in productive TCRs than the approximately 670-donor mean. Correlated functional status among segregating V segments might be attributable to linkage disequilibrium, but an unknown experimental factor could not be ruled out. The sequencing pipeline was judged likely to have produced a cluster of highly shared sequence variants as a technical artifact. Assigning TCR associations to individual alleles was difficult when HLA alleles, especially DR and DQ, strongly co-occurred. A further reported finding was that TCR beta sequences accurately predicted the HLA-A and HLA-B alleles for most subjects in the first cohort. At a false discovery rate of 0.05, a later analysis linked under 20,000 TCR beta sequences to specific HLA alleles. In a later analysis, most CMV-associated TCR beta chains were found to appear HLA-restricted, with HLA associations seemingly driven largely by CMV exposure. Only TCR beta chains were sequenced in this cohort, and the absence of alpha or paired-chain data limited detectable features. In vitro tests confirmed that a few of the cytomegalovirus-associated TCR beta chains recognize cytomegalovirus antigens. Because HLA typing was unavailable for some donors at each locus, only the typed subset was used in association tests. The 87-base-pair reads could not distinguish some IMGT-functional V segments, including TRBV6-2 and TRBV6-3, so those segments were excluded. Across donors, most TCR sequences were observed very rarely, whereas some public TCRs were present in many individuals.

V drops 0 bases and J drops 3 bases, leaving 14 bases in between. From the germline V gene, CDR1 is WSHSY and CDR2 is SAAADI. Its CDR3 holds 16 amino acids, cysteine through phenylalanine. The kept DNA is CDR3 alone, 48 bases in frame from the first base. The library was made by the immunoSEQ multiplex PCR assay. For the multiplex PCR, a mixture combining 60 forward primers for TCR Vbeta segments and 13 reverse primers for TCR Jbeta segments was used. Amplification of the CDR3 region of rearranged TCR beta genes was performed with a multiplex PCR assay on genomic DNA. The Illumina HiSeq System was used to sequence the amplified TCR beta libraries as 87-base-pair reads. For the original study's pipeline: In a later analysis, roughly 80 million unique TCR beta chains were counted across the approximately 640 repertoires, and about 9.9 million of these chains were shared by at least two donors. To remove PCR and sequencing errors, raw reads were error-corrected and collapsed into unique sequences using a nearest-neighbor algorithm that merged closely related sequences. CDR3 sequences were aligned to IMGT reference sequences to assign V, D and J gene segments. For a sequence to be retained, a match of at least six nucleotides to both a V gene segment and a J gene segment was required. Rearrangements were called productive when the CDR3 lacked stop codons and stayed in frame with V and J; all others were non-productive. Following IMGT convention, CDR3 was defined as the stretch from the second conserved V-encoded cysteine up to the conserved J-encoded phenylalanine. The earlier analysis of fewer than 750 of the donors excluded sequences that lacked an unambiguous match to a single V gene segment. In an earlier analysis of some 590 of the donors, a V segment was called functional when productive rearrangements were above 56.7%, and segregating when the standard deviation between donors exceeded 5%. To diagnose cytomegalovirus status from the catalog of TCR beta chain sequences, a statistical classification framework was built. A later analysis assigned V and J genes by comparing TCR nucleotide sequences with IMGT/GENE-DB human TR gene sequences. The TCRdist pipeline was used in a later analysis to assign CDR3 sequences and most-parsimonious VDJ recombination scenarios. In a later analysis, each TCR beta chain was defined by its CDR3 amino acid sequence together with its V-gene family, and reads without a unique V-gene family were excluded. To address suspected cross-contamination and a sequencing artifact, a later analysis removed a few hundred highly shared, low-generation-probability nucleotide sequences. For each public chain, a later analysis derived a clonal expansion index from normalized ranks of inferred template counts within each repertoire. Generation probabilities in a later analysis came from a VDJ recombination model fitted to out-of-frame rearrangements, and those results were checked against IGoR. A later analysis scored TCR-TCR, TCR-HLA and TCR-CMV co-occurrence with hypergeometric tests, applying a repertoire-size bias correction to TCR pairs. To estimate false discovery rates, a later analysis permuted the HLA or CMV assignments 20 times. In a later analysis, co-occurring TCRs were grouped using DBSCAN, and TCRdist sequence similarity was added for clustering within HLA-allele-positive subsets. For co-occurrence clustering, repertoires with fewer than 30,000 or more than 120,000 public chains were excluded, along with roughly 5 repertoires with anomalous nucleotide sharing. The table was pulled from immuneACCESS by TCRdb, which kept in-frame rearrangements only. Such tables lose some clones; where checked, under half of the loss comes from unresolved V genes, and the rest has no known cause. The DNA gave D and trimming, while V, J and clone size come from that table. Here the sample has about 130,000 clones; about 78% occur a single time. Around 4% of the sample lies in the top ten.

The V and J genes are TRBV10-2 and TRBJ1-1; the D segment cannot be called with confidence. The sequence derives from a man in his thirties or forties in good health and CMV-seronegative. The specimen sequenced was PBMCs. CDR3 loop: CASSESNRGRDTEAFF. The nucleotide sequence reads TGCGCCAGCAGTGAGTCGAACCGGGGAAGGGACACTGAAGCTTTCTTT.